Following are 9 T cell receptor beta chains from one sample sequenced in a study of technical replicates of blood from a few donors. Clones were sequenced by immunoSEQ multiplex PCR, and TCRdb holds only the in-frame ones, with some missing. The sample shows 65,000 to 90,000 clones, 92% of them seen only once. The sample taken for sequencing was T cells isolated from PBMCs. These receptors originate from a human donor in good health.

The chain couples TRBV19 to TRBJ2-7, with 9 bases matching TRBD2. Per germline, CDR1 LNHDA and CDR2 SQIVND (reference sequence). The junction had 4 bases not matched to a gene; V was cut back by 10 bases and J by 6 bases. The CDR3 length is 11 residues. The DNA for the CDR3 is TGTGCCACTAGCGGGGAGCGCGAGCAGTACTTC. It translates to CATSGEREQYF.

The rearrangement uses TRBV7-9 and TRBJ2-7, with TRBD1 matching 9 bases. Losses at the gene ends were 3 bases for V and 3 bases for J; bases not matched to a gene: 6. Germline-derived CDR1 and CDR2 are SEHNR and FQNEAQ (reference sequence). This CDR3 spans 15 amino acids. Here the CDR3 reads CASSFGDRAIYEQYF. The CDR3 nucleotides read TGTGCCAGCAGCTTTGGGGACAGGGCTATCTACGAGCAGTACTTC.

The chain uses TRBV2 and TRBJ2-1, with D possibly being TRBD1 (7 bases). Germline CDR1 SNHLY, CDR2 FYNNEI. The ends were cut back, 0 bases at V and 7 bases at J, with 13 bases in the middle. The CDR3 is 15 amino acids. DNA for the CDR3: TGTGCCAGCAGTGAAGCGAGCAGGGGGGCGAATGAGCAGTTCTTC. Protein: CASSEASRGANEQFF.

The chain joins TRBV9 to TRBJ2-7; TRBD1 aligns across 7 bases. This CDR3 has 15 residues. V lost 0 bases to trimming and J lost 2 bases; unmatched junction nucleotides: 5. Germline V lookup: CDR1 SGDLS, CDR2 YYNGEE. The CDR3 region is CASSVGQGSAYEQYF. CDR3 nucleotides: TGTGCCAGCAGCGTAGGACAGGGTAGCGCCTACGAGCAGTACTTC.

The V gene is TRBV19, the J gene TRBJ2-1, with 10 bases aligning to TRBD1. The V gene end was trimmed by 4 bases and the J gene end by 6 bases; junction bases not matched to a gene: 6. CDR3 length: 15 residues. The germline V gene has CDR1 LNHDA and CDR2 SQIVND (reference sequence). The CDR3 coding sequence is TGTGCCAGTAGTAAGGGACAGGGGAAGAGCAATGAGCAGTTCTTC. Amino acid sequence: CASSKGQGKSNEQFF.

This chain uses TRBV6-5 with TRBJ1-2, with TRBD1 identical over 8 bases. The length of the CDR3 is 14 residues. Germline lookup yields CDR1 MNHEY and CDR2 SVGAGI. The trim removed 7 bases at V and 4 bases at J, leaving 8 bases unmatched. The CDR3 DNA reads TGTGCCAGCACCGGGACAGGTGATCTCTATGGCTACACCTTC. As protein: CASTGTGDLYGYTF.

The V gene is TRBV7-6, the J gene TRBJ2-7; tentative D call: TRBD2 (7 bases). CDR1 is SGHVS and CDR2 is FNYEAQ in the germline V gene. Between the trimmed V and J ends, which lost 7 bases and 3 bases, there was a span of 19 bases. The CDR3 runs 15 residues. The CDR3: CASTLLGEGDYEQYF. DNA of the CDR3: TGTGCCAGCACCCTATTGGGGGAGGGGGACTACGAGCAGTACTTC.

This chain links TRBV4-1 with TRBJ2-3; D remains ambiguous. Trimming shortened V by 3 bases and J by 6 bases, and 7 bases separated the two germline ends. Germline V gene lookup returns CDR1 MGHRA and CDR2 YSYEKL. The CDR3 spans 12 residues. In DNA form, the CDR3 reads TGCGCCAGCAGCCATTGGGCGGATACGCAGTATTTT. As protein: CASSHWADTQYF.

This chain links TRBV9 with TRBJ2-1, with TRBD2 identical over 9 bases. V gave up 0 bases and J gave up 6 bases; unmatched junction bases: 19. This CDR3 is built from 20 residues. Germline loops: CDR1 SGDLS, CDR2 YYNGEE. In nucleotides, the CDR3 is TGTGCCAGCAGCGTAGAGGGTCGCGGGAGGGTAGAAAGACGCGGCAATGAGCAGTTCTTC. Translating it yields CASSVEGRGRVERRGNEQFF. The whole variable domain, remainder taken from reference TRBV9 and TRBJ2-1, is DSGVTQTPKHLITATGQRVTLRCSPRSGDLSVYWYQQSLDQGLQFLIQYYNGEERAKGNILERFSAQQFPDLHSELNLSSLELGDSALYFCASSVEGRGRVERRGNEQFFGPGTRLTVL.